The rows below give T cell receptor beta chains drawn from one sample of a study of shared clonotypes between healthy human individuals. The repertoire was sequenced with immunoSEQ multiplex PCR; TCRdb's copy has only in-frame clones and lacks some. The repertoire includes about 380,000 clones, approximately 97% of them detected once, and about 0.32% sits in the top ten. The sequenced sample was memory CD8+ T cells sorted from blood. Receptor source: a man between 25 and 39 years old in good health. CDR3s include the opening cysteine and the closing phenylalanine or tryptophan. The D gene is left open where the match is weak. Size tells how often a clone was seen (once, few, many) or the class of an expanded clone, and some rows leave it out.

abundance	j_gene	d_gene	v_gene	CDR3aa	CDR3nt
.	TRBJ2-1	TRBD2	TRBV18	CASSQSGLAGGEQFF	TGTGCCAGCTCACAATCAGGACTAGCGGGAGGGGAGCAGTTCTTC
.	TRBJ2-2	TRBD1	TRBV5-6	CASSSGGVNTGELFF	TGTGCCAGCAGCTCAGGGGGCGTGAACACCGGGGAGCTGTTTTTT
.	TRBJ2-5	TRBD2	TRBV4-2	CASSQAGLAGEQETQYF	TGTGCCAGCAGCCAGGCTGGACTAGCGGGGGAACAAGAGACCCAGTACTTC
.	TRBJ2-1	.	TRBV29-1	CSIIRRDKHYNEQFF	TGCAGCATAATTCGCCGGGACAAACACTACAATGAGCAGTTCTTC
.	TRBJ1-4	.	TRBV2	CASSDELEEKLFF	TGTGCCAGCAGTGACGAGTTGGAAGAAAAACTGTTTTTT
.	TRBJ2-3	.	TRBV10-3	CAISEPSDSTDTQYF	TGTGCCATCAGTGAACCCTCTGACAGCACAGATACGCAGTATTTT
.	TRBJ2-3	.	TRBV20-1	CSAHTDTQYF	TGCAGTGCGCACACAGATACGCAGTATTTT
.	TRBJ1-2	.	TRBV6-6	CASSYPLTGVNYGYTF	TGTGCCAGCAGTTACCCCCTAACGGGTGTTAACTATGGCTACACCTTC
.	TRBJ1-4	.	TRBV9	CASSARWQARDF	TGTGCCAGCAGCGCGAGATGGCAGGCTCGGGATTTT
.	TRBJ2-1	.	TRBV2	CASSENEQFF	TGTGCCAGCAGTGAAAATGAGCAGTTCTTC
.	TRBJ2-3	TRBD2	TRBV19	CASSIVSGRADTQYF	TGTGCCAGTAGTATAGTTAGCGGGAGGGCAGATACGCAGTATTTT
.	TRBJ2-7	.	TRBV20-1	CSAGSSYEQYF	TGCAGTGCTGGGTCCTCCTACGAGCAGTACTTC
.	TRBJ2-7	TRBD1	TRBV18	CASSSTGTGMYEQYF	TGTGCCAGTTCCTCGACCGGGACAGGGATGTACGAGCAGTACTTC
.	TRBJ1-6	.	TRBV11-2	CASSTQLTRGGFSNSPLHF	TGTGCCAGCAGTACCCAATTGACAAGGGGGGGGTTTAGTAATTCACCCCTCCACTTT
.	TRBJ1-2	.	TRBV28	CASSLLTLTGTGYTF	TGTGCCAGCAGTTTATTGACCCTCACAGGGACCGGCTACACCTTC
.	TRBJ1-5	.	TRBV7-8	CASSFNKFYQPQHF	TGTGCCAGCAGCTTTAATAAGTTCTATCAGCCCCAGCATTTT
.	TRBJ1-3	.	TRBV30	CAWRSLAGSFSGNTIYF	TGTGCCTGGAGAAGTCTCGCGGGCAGCTTCTCTGGAAACACCATATATTTT
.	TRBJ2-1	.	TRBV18	CASSLAILSYNEQFF	TGTGCCAGCTCACTAGCGATCTTGTCCTACAATGAGCAGTTCTTC
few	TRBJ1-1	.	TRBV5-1	CASSFSGSELRAEAFF	TGCGCCAGCAGCTTCTCGGGGTCTGAGCTCCGCGCTGAAGCTTTCTTT
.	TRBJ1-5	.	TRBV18	CASSPQALGQPQHF	TGTGCCAGCTCACCCCAGGCTCTTGGACAGCCCCAGCATTTT
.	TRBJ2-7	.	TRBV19	CASSIGGPSYEQYF	TGTGCCAGTAGTATTGGGGGGCCCTCCTACGAGCAGTACTTC
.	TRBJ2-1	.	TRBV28	CASSSGPLYNEQFF	TGTGCCAGCAGTTCGGGACCCCTCTACAATGAGCAGTTCTTC
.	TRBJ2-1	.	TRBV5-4	CASSLSHEQFF	TGTGCCAGCAGCTTGTCCCATGAGCAGTTCTTC
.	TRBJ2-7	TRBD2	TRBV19	CASSMGGDGPYEQYF	TGTGCCAGTAGTATGGGGGGGGACGGACCCTACGAGCAGTACTTC
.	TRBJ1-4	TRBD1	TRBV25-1	CASSGPAGTGGGEKLFF	TGTGCCAGCAGTGGACCGGCGGGGACAGGGGGAGGGGAAAAACTGTTTTTT
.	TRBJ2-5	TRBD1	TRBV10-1	CASSEARDRGPEETQYF	TGCGCCAGCAGTGAAGCCCGGGACAGGGGGCCCGAAGAGACCCAGTACTTC
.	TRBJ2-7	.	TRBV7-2	CASSLIDRSYEQYF	TGTGCCAGCAGCTTGATTGACCGATCCTACGAGCAGTACTTC
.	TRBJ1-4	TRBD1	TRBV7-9	CASSLEGATNEKLFF	TGTGCCAGCAGCTTAGAGGGGGCCACTAATGAAAAACTGTTTTTT
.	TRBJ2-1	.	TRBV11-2	CASSLETPYNEQFF	TGTGCCAGCAGCTTAGAGACCCCTTACAATGAGCAGTTCTTC
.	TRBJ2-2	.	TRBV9	CASSASNTGELFF	TGTGCCAGCAGCGCATCGAACACCGGGGAGCTGTTTTTT
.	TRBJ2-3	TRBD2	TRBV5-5	CAGSTSGRAPSTTDTQYF	TGTGCCGGATCGACTAGCGGGAGGGCACCCAGCACAACAGATACGCAGTATTTT
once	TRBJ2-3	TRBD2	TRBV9	CASSAMIKTSGNTDTQYF	TGTGCCAGCAGCGCAATGATAAAGACTAGCGGTAACACAGATACGCAGTATTTT
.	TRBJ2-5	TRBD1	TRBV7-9	CASSLTGGEETQYF	TGTGCCAGCAGTCTTACAGGGGGCGAGGAGACCCAGTACTTC
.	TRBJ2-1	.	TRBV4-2	CASSQEGPFSGYNEQFF	TGTGCCAGCAGCCAAGAGGGGCCGTTTAGCGGATACAATGAGCAGTTCTTC
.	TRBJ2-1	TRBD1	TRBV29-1	CSVGGTGPYNEQFF	TGCAGCGTTGGAGGGACAGGGCCTTACAATGAGCAGTTCTTC
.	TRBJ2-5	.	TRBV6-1	CASSEVVSYETQYF	TGTGCCAGCAGTGAAGTCGTCAGCTACGAGACCCAGTACTTC
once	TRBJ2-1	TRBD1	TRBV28	CASSLTGEQFF	TGTGCCAGCAGTTTGACAGGGGAGCAGTTCTTC
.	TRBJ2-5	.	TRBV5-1	CASSFTSQETQYF	TGCGCCAGCAGCTTCACAAGTCAAGAGACCCAGTACTTC
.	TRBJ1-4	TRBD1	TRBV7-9	CASSQTRTGPPRKLFF	TGTGCCAGCAGCCAAACGCGGACAGGACCCCCGCGAAAACTGTTTTTT
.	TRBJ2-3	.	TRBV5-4	CASSLPTSRSDTQYF	TGTGCCAGCAGCTTACCGACTAGTCGCTCAGATACGCAGTATTTT
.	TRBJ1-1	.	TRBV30	CAWIGGGTEAFF	TGTGCCTGGATAGGGGGTGGAACTGAAGCTTTCTTT
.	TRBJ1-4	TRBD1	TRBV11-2	CASSLTRQGRVEKLFF	TGTGCCAGCAGCCTCACCCGACAGGGTAGGGTCGAAAAACTGTTTTTT
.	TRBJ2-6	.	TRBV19	CASSMASGANVLTF	TGTGCCAGTAGTATGGCGTCTGGGGCCAACGTCCTGACTTTC
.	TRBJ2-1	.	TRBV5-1	CASSLEAWYEQFF	TGCGCCAGCAGCTTGGAGGCATGGTATGAGCAGTTCTTC
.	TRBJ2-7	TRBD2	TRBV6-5	CASSYGGRGEQYF	TGTGCCAGCAGTTACGGTGGGAGGGGCGAGCAGTACTTC
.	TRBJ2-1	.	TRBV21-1	CASSKGTSGSYNEQFF	TGTGCCAGCAGCAAAGGGACTAGCGGGAGCTACAATGAGCAGTTCTTC